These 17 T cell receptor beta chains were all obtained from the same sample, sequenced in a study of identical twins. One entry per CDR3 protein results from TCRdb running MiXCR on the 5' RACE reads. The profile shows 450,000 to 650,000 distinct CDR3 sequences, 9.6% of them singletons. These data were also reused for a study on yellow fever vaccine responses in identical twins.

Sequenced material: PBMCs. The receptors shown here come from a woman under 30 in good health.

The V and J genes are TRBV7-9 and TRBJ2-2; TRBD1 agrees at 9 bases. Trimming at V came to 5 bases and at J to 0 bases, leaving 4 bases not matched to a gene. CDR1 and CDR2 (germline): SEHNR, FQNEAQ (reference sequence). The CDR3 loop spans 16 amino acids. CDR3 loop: CASSRTGGANTGELFF. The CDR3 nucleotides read TGTGCCAGCAGCCGAACAGGGGGCGCGAACACCGGGGAGCTGTTTTTT.

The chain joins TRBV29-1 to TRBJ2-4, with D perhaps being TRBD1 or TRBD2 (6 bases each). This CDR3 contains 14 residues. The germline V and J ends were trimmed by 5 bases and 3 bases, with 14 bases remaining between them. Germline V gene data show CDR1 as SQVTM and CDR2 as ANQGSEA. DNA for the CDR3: TGCAGCGTTAAGGAGGGGGTGGGCAAAAACATTCAGTACTTC. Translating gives CSVKEGVGKNIQYF. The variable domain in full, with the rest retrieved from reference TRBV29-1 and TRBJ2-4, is SAVISQKPSRDICQRGTSLTIQCQVDSQVTMMFWYRQQPGQSLTLIATANQGSEATYESGFVIDKFPISRPNLTFSTLTVSNMSPEDSSIYLCSVKEGVGKNIQYFGAGTRLSVL.

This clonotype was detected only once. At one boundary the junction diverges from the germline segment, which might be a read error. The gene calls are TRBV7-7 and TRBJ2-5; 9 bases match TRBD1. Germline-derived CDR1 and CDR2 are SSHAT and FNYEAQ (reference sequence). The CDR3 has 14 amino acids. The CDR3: CASSLDRGTETQYF. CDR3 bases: TGTGCTAGCAGCTTAGACAGGGGGACGGAGACCCAGTACTTC. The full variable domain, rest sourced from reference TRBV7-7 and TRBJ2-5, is GAGVSQSPRYKVTKRGQDVTLRCDPISSHATLYWYQQALGQGPEFLTYFNYEAQPDKSGLPSDRFSAERPEGSISTLTIQRTEQRDSAMYRCASSLDRGTETQYFGPGTRLLVL.

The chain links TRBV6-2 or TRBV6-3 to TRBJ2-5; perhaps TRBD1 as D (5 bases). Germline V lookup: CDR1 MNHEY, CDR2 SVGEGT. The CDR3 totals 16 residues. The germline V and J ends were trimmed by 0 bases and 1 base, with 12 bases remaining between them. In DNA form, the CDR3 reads TGTGCCAGCAGTTACTCGATTCAGGGCCCCCAAGAGACCCAGTACTTC. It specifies CASSYSIQGPQETQYF.

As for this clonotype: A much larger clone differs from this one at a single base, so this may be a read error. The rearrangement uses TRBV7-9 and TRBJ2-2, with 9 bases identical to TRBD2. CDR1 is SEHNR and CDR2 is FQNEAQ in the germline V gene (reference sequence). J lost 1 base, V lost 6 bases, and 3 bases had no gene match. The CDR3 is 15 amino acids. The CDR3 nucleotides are TGTGCCAGCAGATATAGCGGGGGGAACACCGGGGAGCTGTTTTTT. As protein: CASRYSGGNTGELFF.

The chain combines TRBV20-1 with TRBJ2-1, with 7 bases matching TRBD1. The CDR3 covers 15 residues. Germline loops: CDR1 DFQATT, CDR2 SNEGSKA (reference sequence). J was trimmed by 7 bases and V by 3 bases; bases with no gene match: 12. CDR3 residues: CSASSRQGWLNEQFF. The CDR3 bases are TGCAGTGCTAGCTCTAGACAGGGCTGGTTGAATGAGCAGTTCTTC.

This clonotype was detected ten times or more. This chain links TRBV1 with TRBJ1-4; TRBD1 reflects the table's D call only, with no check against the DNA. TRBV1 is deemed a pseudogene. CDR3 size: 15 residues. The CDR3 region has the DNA TGCACCAGCAGCGGACGCCAGGGTCCCGTTGAAAAACTGTTTTTT. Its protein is CTSSGRQGPVEKLFF.

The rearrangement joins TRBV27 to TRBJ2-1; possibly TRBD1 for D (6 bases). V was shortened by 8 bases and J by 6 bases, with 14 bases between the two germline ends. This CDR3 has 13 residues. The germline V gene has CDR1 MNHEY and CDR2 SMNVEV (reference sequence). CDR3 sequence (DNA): TGTGCCAGCTCAAGGACAGAAGGCAATGAGCAGTTCTTC. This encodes CASSRTEGNEQFF.

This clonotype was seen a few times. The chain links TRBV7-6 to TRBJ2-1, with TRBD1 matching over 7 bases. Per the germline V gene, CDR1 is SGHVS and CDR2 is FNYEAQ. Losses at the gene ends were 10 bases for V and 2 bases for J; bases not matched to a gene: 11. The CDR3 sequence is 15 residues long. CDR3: CATSQETGTYNEQFF. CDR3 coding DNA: TGTGCCACTTCCCAGGAGACAGGGACCTACAATGAGCAGTTCTTC.

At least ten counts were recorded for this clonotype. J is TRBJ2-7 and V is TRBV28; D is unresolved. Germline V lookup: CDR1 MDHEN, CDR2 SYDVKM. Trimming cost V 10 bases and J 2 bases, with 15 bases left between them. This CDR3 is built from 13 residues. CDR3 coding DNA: TGTGCCACCTCGAGAGGACCCACCTACGAGCAGTACTTC. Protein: CATSRGPTYEQYF.

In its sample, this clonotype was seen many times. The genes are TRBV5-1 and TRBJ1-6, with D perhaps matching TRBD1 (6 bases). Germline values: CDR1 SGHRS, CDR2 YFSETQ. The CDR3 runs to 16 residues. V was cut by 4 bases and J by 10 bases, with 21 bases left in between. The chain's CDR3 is CASSPTTDRGQSPLHF. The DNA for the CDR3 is TGCGCCAGCAGCCCTACTACGGACAGAGGACAGTCACCCCTCCACTTT.

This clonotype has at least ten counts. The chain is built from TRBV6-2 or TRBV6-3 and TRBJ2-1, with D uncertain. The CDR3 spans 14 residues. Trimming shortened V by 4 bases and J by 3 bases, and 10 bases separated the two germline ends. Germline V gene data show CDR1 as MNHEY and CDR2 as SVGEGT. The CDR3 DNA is TGTGCCAGCAGTTCCCCCCGACACTACAATGAGCAGTTCTTC. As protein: CASSSPRHYNEQFF.

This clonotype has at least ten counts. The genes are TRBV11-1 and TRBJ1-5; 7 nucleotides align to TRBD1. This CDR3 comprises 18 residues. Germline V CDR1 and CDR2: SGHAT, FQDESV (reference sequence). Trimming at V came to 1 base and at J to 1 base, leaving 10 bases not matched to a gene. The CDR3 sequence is CASSLELTGRSSNQPQHF. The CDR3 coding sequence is TGTGCCAGCAGCTTAGAGTTGACAGGGAGGAGCAGCAATCAGCCCCAGCATTTT.

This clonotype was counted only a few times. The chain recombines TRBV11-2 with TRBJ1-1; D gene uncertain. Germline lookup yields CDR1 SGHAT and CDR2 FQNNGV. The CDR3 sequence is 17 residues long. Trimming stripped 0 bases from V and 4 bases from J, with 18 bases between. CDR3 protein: CASSLEVLTNSITEAFF. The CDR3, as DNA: TGTGCCAGCAGCTTAGAAGTTTTGACCAACTCAATCACTGAAGCTTTCTTT.

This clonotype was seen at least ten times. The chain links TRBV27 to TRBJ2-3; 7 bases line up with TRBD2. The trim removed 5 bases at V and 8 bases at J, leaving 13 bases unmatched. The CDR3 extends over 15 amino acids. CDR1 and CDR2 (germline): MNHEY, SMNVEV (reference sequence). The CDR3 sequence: CASSTIREALGTQYF. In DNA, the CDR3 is TGTGCCAGCAGTACTATCCGGGAGGCCCTCGGTACGCAGTATTTT.

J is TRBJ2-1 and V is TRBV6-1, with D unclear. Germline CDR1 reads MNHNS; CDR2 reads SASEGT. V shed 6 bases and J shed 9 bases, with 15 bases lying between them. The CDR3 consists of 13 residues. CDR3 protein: CASRGSPRGEQFF. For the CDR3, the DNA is TGTGCCAGCAGGGGTAGCCCTCGAGGTGAGCAGTTCTTC.

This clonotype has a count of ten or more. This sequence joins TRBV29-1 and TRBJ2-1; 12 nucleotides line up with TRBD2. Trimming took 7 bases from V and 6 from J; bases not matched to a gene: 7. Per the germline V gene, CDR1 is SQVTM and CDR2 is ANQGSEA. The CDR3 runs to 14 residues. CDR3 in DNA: TGCAGCGCCTTGACTAGCGGGAGACCCAATGAGCAGTTCTTC. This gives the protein CSALTSGRPNEQFF.